The 30 T cell receptor beta chains below all came from one sample that was sequenced in a study of early T cells in non-severe SARS-CoV-2 infection. One entry per CDR3 protein results from TCRdb running MiXCR on the 5' RACE reads. The sample carries tens of thousands of distinct CDR3 sequences, under 7.5% recorded once. The sequencing sample was made of whole blood. The origin of the receptors is an adult who was a healthcare worker with PCR-confirmed SARS-CoV-2 infection or an uninfected control (not recorded which).

J is TRBJ1-3 and V is TRBV3-1; D ambiguous. The germline gives CDR1 LGHDT, CDR2 YNNKEL (reference sequence). V shed 1 base and J shed 0 bases, with 7 bases lying between them. The CDR3 loop spans 15 amino acids. In DNA form, the CDR3 reads TGTGCCAGCAGCCAAGTGGCCAGCTCTGGAAACACCATATATTTT. Translating gives CASSQVASSGNTIYF.

In its sample, this clonotype was seen many times. The rearrangement uses TRBV20-1 and TRBJ2-2, with 12 positions matching TRBD2. The germline CDR1 and CDR2 sequences are DFQATT and SNEGSKA (reference sequence). The V and J ends lost 0 bases and 6 bases, in that order; junction bases with no gene match: 11. This CDR3 is 18 amino acids long. CDR3 nucleotides: TGCAGTGCTAGAGATCTTCGAAGGACTAGCGGGAATTCCGGGGAGCTGTTTTTT. This encodes CSARDLRRTSGNSGELFF.

This clonotype was observed many times. V usage is TRBV6-2 or TRBV6-3 and J usage is TRBJ1-5; D might be TRBD1 (5 bases). Trimming removed 7 bases at V and 9 bases at J, with 16 bases between. This CDR3 contains 13 residues. Per the germline V gene, CDR1 is MNHEY and CDR2 is SVGEGT. The CDR3 sequence is CASTPGPPPPQHF. As DNA, the CDR3 is TGTGCCAGCACCCCGGGACCACCCCCGCCCCAGCATTTT.

This clonotype was seen ten or more times. The CDR3 region is CASGGFGGRRGEKLFF. CDR3 nucleotides: TGTGCCAGCGGGGGCTTCGGAGGGAGACGAGGTGAAAAACTGTTTTTT. This sequence joins TRBV2 and TRBJ1-4, with D possibly matching TRBD1 (6 bases). In germline, CDR1 is SNHLY, CDR2 FYNNEI. The CDR3 covers 16 residues. V lost 8 bases, J lost 7 bases, and 23 bases lay in between.

This clonotype was seen at least ten times. The genes are TRBV5-1 and TRBJ1-6; D is undetermined. Between the trimmed V and J ends, which lost 4 bases and 0 bases, there was a span of 11 bases. The CDR3 has 16 amino acids. Germline V gene sequence: CDR1 SGHRS, CDR2 YFSETQ. The CDR3: CASSRTVSSYNSPLHF. The CDR3 coding sequence is TGCGCCAGCAGCCGGACCGTGAGCTCCTATAATTCACCCCTCCACTTT.

This clonotype appeared many times. This chain uses TRBV9 with TRBJ2-5; D possibly corresponds to TRBD2 (5 bases). Germline V CDR1 and CDR2: SGDLS, YYNGEE. This CDR3 region has 14 residues. V was trimmed by 3 bases and J by 4 bases, leaving 13 bases between them. The CDR3 coding sequence is TGTGCCAGCAGCGAGAGGGTCACGCCAGAGACCCAGTACTTC. Residues: CASSERVTPETQYF.

This clonotype was detected ten times or more. J is TRBJ2-2 and V is TRBV6-5, with 7 nucleotides matching TRBD1. CDR3 length: 15 amino acids. V lost 3 bases and J lost 7; bases outside the gene matches: 8. Germline loops: CDR1 MNHEY, CDR2 SVGAGI. In DNA form, the CDR3 reads TGTGCCAGCAGTTATCGAGGGGGCGACGACGGGGAGCTGTTTTTT. Protein: CASSYRGGDDGELFF.

This clonotype was detected ten times or more. The chain couples TRBV7-6 to TRBJ2-7; no definite D call. The length of the CDR3 is 13 residues. V was shortened by 5 bases and J by 2 bases, with 10 bases between the two germline ends. The V gene's germline CDR1 is SGHVS and CDR2 FNYEAQ. The DNA for the CDR3 is TGTGCCAGCAGCCCGGACGAGGCCTACGAGCAGTACTTC. Protein: CASSPDEAYEQYF.

The rearrangement joins TRBV6-6 to TRBJ1-2; D remains ambiguous. Per germline, CDR1 MNHNY and CDR2 SVGAGI (reference sequence). This CDR3 contains 12 residues. V was cut by 8 bases and J by 5 bases, with 12 bases left in between. The CDR3 region is CASGQEKYGYTF. In nucleotides, the CDR3 is TGTGCCAGCGGGCAGGAGAAGTATGGCTACACCTTC.

Ten or more counts support this clonotype. V and J are TRBV25-1 and TRBJ2-3, with a tentative D call TRBD2 (6 bases). Germline assignment: CDR1 MGHDK and CDR2 SYGVNS. The V end lost 6 bases, the J end lost 8 bases, and 12 bases lay between the germline ends. CDR3 length equals 12 residues. CDR3 in DNA: TGTGCCAGCAGGGCTAGCGTCGGTACGCAGTATTTT. Translation: CASRASVGTQYF.

This clonotype appeared a few times. The genes are TRBV4-2 and TRBJ1-4, with D uncertain. Germline V gene lookup returns CDR1 LGHNA and CDR2 YNFKEQ. The CDR3 runs 15 residues. V lost 0 bases, J lost 7 bases, and 12 bases lay in between. CDR3 DNA: TGTGCCAGCAGCCAAGATGAGGGTGGTGGTGAAAAACTGTTTTTT. Residues: CASSQDEGGGEKLFF.

As concerns this clonotype: A much larger clone lies a single base off, so this may be a read error. The rearrangement links TRBV29-1 to TRBJ2-3, with 10 bases identical to TRBD2. Germline V gene sequence: CDR1 SQVTM, CDR2 ANQGSEA. This CDR3 has 15 residues. The CDR3 is CGVEVAGGRADTQYF. The CDR3 coding sequence is TGCGGCGTTGAGGTAGCGGGAGGTAGGGCAGATACGCAGTATTTT.

This chain links TRBV20-1 with TRBJ2-1, with D hard to call. Trimming shortened V by 3 bases and J by 0 bases, and 9 bases separated the two germline ends. The CDR3 is 14 residues long. Per the germline V gene, CDR1 is DFQATT and CDR2 is SNEGSKA (reference sequence). The chain's CDR3 is CSARQPNSYNEQFF. The CDR3 DNA is TGCAGTGCTAGGCAACCCAACTCCTACAATGAGCAGTTCTTC.

The J gene is TRBJ2-5, the V gene TRBV5-1, with D perhaps matching TRBD2 (6 bases). Germline CDR1 reads SGHRS; CDR2 reads YFSETQ. CDR3 length: 12 residues. Trimming pared 3 bases from V and 5 bases from J, leaving 8 bases between. In nucleotides, the CDR3 is TGCGCCAGCAGCTCCGGAGGGGAGACCCAGTACTTC. It is translated as CASSSGGETQYF.

The sample holds a few counts of this clonotype. The V call is TRBV28, the J call TRBJ2-4; a possible D gene is TRBD2 (6 bases). This CDR3 is built from 15 residues. Germline CDR1 and CDR2: MDHEN and SYDVKM. V lost 6 bases, J lost 0 bases, and 12 bases lay in between. CDR3 DNA sequence: TGTGCCAGCAGCCAGGGACTGGAAGCCAAAAACATTCAGTACTTC. Translating gives CASSQGLEAKNIQYF. The full variable domain, completed using reference TRBV28 and TRBJ2-4, is DVKVTQSSRYLVKRTGEKVFLECVQDMDHENMFWYRQDPGLGLRLIYFSYDVKMKEKGDIPEGYSVSREKKERFSLILESASTNQTSMYLCASSQGLEAKNIQYFGAGTRLSVL.

This clonotype was seen ten or more times. The gene calls are TRBV20-1 and TRBJ2-2; D may be TRBD1 (6 bases). This CDR3 spans 15 amino acids. Germline V gene data show CDR1 as DFQATT and CDR2 as SNEGSKA (reference sequence). V shed 3 bases and J shed 7 bases, with 18 bases lying between them. The CDR3 is CSASEGDLGGGELFF. CDR3 in DNA: TGCAGTGCTAGTGAGGGGGACCTGGGTGGCGGGGAGCTGTTTTTT.

In its sample, this clonotype ranks as medium-sized (0.01 to 0.1%). The rearrangement uses TRBV11-2 and TRBJ2-3; 8 positions agree with TRBD2. V gave up 2 bases and J gave up 0 bases; unmatched junction bases: 4. The CDR3 runs to 16 residues. The germline CDR1 and CDR2 sequences are SGHAT and FQNNGV. CDR3 bases: TGTGCCAGCAGCTTACAAGCGGGAGCTAGCACAGATACGCAGTATTTT. This gives the protein CASSLQAGASTDTQYF. Full variable domain (rest looked up from reference TRBV11-2 and TRBJ2-3): EAGVAQSPRYKIIEKRQSVAFWCNPISGHATLYWYQQILGQGPKLLIQFQNNGVVDDSQLPKDRFSAERLKGVDSTLKIQPAKLEDSAVYLCASSLQAGASTDTQYFGPGTRLTVL.

The sample holds many counts of this clonotype. V gene TRBV20-1 combines with J gene TRBJ2-7, with a possible D match to TRBD1 (6 bases). CDR1 DFQATT and CDR2 SNEGSKA come from the germline V gene (reference sequence). V lost 3 bases to trimming and J lost 5 bases, with 20 bases between them. The CDR3 spans 15 residues. CDR3 region: CSARLAGAQFHEQYF. In nucleotides, the CDR3 is TGCAGTGCTAGGTTAGCAGGGGCACAGTTCCACGAGCAGTACTTC.

This clonotype showed up just a few times. V is TRBV27 and J is TRBJ1-6, with D possibly TRBD1 on 5 matching bases. Germline CDR1 MNHEY, CDR2 SMNVEV (reference sequence). V was cut by 6 bases and J by 7 bases, with 13 bases left in between. This CDR3 contains 14 residues. The CDR3 DNA sequence: TGTGCCAGCAGCCCGGGGCTGCTGAATTCACCCCTCCACTTT. Translation: CASSPGLLNSPLHF.

This clonotype was seen ten or more times. This chain uses TRBV24-1 with TRBJ2-1, with TRBD1 matching 8 bases. After removal of 4 bases from V and 15 bases from J, the junction contained 13 bases not matched to a gene. The CDR3 consists of 14 residues. CDR1 and CDR2 (germline): KGHDR, SFDVKD. CDR3 in amino acids: CATSDLGKTGVRFF. CDR3 DNA: TGTGCCACCAGTGACTTAGGAAAGACAGGGGTTCGGTTCTTC.

Many counts were recorded for this clonotype. The V and J genes are TRBV29-1 and TRBJ1-1; no clear D gene. There are 15 residues in the CDR3. Germline V lookup: CDR1 SQVTM, CDR2 ANQGSEA. V lost 0 bases to trimming and J lost 3 bases, with 14 bases between them. The CDR3 region is CSVEERSGLDTEAFF. DNA of the CDR3: TGCAGCGTTGAAGAGAGATCCGGTTTGGACACTGAAGCTTTCTTT.

This clonotype is deemed medium-sized (0.01 to 0.1%). The V call is TRBV2, the J call TRBJ2-5, with a weak D call TRBD1 (6 bases). V was clipped by 10 bases and J by 1 base, with 10 bases between them. The CDR3 spans 12 residues. The germline gives CDR1 SNHLY, CDR2 FYNNEI. Here the CDR3 reads CANYRVQETQYF. Here the CDR3 DNA reads TGTGCCAACTACAGGGTCCAAGAGACCCAGTACTTC.

About this clonotype itself: This may come from a read error, since a much larger clone is one base off. The chain couples TRBV11-3 to TRBJ2-3; a weak D match, TRBD2 (6 bases). The CDR3 is 15 residues long. The germline CDR1 and CDR2 sequences are SGHNT and YENEEA. The CDR3 DNA reads as TGTGCCAGCAGCCCCCGTACAACTAGCACAGATACGCATTATTTT. Protein sequence: CASSPRTTSTDTHYF.

This clonotype was counted only a few times. The chain recombines TRBV10-3 with TRBJ2-1; TRBD1 might be the D (5 bases). CDR3 length: 13 amino acids. Germline-derived CDR1 and CDR2 are ENHRY and SYGVKD. The germline V and J ends were trimmed by 6 bases and 5 bases, with 11 bases remaining between them. The chain's CDR3 is CAIRPAGHNEQFF. The CDR3 DNA sequence: TGTGCCATCAGGCCGGCAGGGCACAATGAGCAGTTCTTC.

CDR3 sequence: CASSSPGTGKKFYEQYF. CDR3 DNA sequence: TGTGCCAGCAGCAGTCCCGGGACAGGGAAGAAATTCTACGAGCAGTACTTC. The rearrangement uses TRBV28 and TRBJ2-7; 9 positions agree with TRBD1. The ends lost 6 bases at V and 3 bases at J; junction bases unmatched: 15. The CDR3 length is 17 residues. The germline gives CDR1 MDHEN, CDR2 SYDVKM.

The rearrangement joins TRBV7-6 to TRBJ2-3; maybe TRBD1 (6 bases). This CDR3 comprises 16 residues. Germline V CDR1 and CDR2: SGHVS, FNYEAQ. V was shortened by 2 bases and J by 6 bases, with 18 bases between the two germline ends. The CDR3 here is CASSLSGQRRRDTQYF. In DNA, the CDR3 is TGTGCCAGCAGCTTATCGGGACAACGAAGGAGGGATACGCAGTATTTT.

This clonotype was found many times. The rearrangement joins TRBV7-8 to TRBJ2-5; D is undetermined. The CDR3 sequence is 16 residues long. Trimming left V 6 bases short and J 3 bases short, with 20 bases between. The germline gives CDR1 SGHVS, CDR2 FQNEAQ. CDR3 loop: CASSFWRLSGEETQYF. The CDR3 DNA sequence: TGTGCCAGCAGTTTCTGGCGCCTCTCCGGAGAAGAGACCCAGTACTTC.

The V and J genes are TRBV5-6 and TRBJ1-1, with unresolved D. Per the germline V gene, CDR1 is SGHDT and CDR2 is YYEEEE. The CDR3 has 15 amino acids. V lost 2 bases, J lost 0 bases, and 11 bases lay in between. This chain's CDR3 is CASSFGRFMNTEAFF. The DNA of the CDR3 is TGTGCCAGCAGCTTTGGTCGCTTCATGAACACTGAAGCTTTCTTT.

This clonotype was recorded a few times. The rearrangement links TRBV5-1 to TRBJ2-5; 11 bases align to TRBD2. J gave up 2 bases and V 3 bases, and 9 bases lay outside the gene matches. In germline, CDR1 is SGHRS, CDR2 YFSETQ. CDR3 size: 17 residues. For the CDR3, the DNA is TGCGCCAGCAGCTCCAAACCGGGACTAGCGGAGCAAGAGACCCAGTACTTC. Translated, it gives CASSSKPGLAEQETQYF. The variable domain in full, completed from reference TRBV5-1 and TRBJ2-5, reads KAGVTQTPRYLIKTRGQQVTLSCSPISGHRSVSWYQQTPGQGLQFLFEYFSETQRNKGNFPGRFSGRQFSNSRSEMNVSTLELGDSALYLCASSSKPGLAEQETQYFGPGTRLLVL.

This clonotype was recorded at least ten times. V is TRBV10-2 and J is TRBJ2-7, with 8 bases fitting TRBD2. V shed 8 bases, J shed 1 base, and the junction held 7 bases outside the gene matches. The CDR3 totals 14 residues. The germline V gene has CDR1 WSHSY and CDR2 SAAADI. The CDR3 coding sequence is TGCGCCAGCTGGACTAGCAGTTTTTCCTACGAGCAGTACTTC. This translates into CASWTSSFSYEQYF.